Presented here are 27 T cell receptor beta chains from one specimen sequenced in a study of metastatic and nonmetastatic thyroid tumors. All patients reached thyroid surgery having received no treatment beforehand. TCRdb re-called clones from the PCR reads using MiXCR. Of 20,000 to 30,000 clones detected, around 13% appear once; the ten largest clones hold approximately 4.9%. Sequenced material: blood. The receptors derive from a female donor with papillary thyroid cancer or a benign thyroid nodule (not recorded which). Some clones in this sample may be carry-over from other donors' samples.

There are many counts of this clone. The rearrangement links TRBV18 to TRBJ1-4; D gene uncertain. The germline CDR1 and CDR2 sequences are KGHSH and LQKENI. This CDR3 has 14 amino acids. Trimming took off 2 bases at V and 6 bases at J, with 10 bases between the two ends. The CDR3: CASSPTARDEKLFF. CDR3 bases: TGTGCCAGCTCACCAACCGCGAGGGATGAAAAACTGTTTTTT.

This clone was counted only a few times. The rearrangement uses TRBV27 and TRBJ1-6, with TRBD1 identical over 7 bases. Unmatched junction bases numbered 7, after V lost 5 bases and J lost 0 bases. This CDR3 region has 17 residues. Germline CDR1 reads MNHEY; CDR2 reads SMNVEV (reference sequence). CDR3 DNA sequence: TGTGCCAGCAGTCCTCCGACAGGGAGCTCCTATAATTCACCCCTCCACTTT. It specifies CASSPPTGSSYNSPLHF.

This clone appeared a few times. The CDR3 sequence: CASRGFRTIYF. In DNA form, the CDR3 reads TGTGCCAGCAGGGGGTTCCGCACCATATATTTT. The chain has TRBV12-3 or TRBV12-4 and TRBJ1-3, with D unclear. The CDR3 is made up of 11 amino acids. The V and J ends lost 6 bases and 9 bases respectively, with 9 bases between them.

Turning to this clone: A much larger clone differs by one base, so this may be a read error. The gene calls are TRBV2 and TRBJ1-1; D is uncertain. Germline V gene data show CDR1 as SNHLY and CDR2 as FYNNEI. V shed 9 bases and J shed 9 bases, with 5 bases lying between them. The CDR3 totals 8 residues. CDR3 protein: CASPKAFF. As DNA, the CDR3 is TGTGCCAGTCCCAAAGCTTTCTTT.

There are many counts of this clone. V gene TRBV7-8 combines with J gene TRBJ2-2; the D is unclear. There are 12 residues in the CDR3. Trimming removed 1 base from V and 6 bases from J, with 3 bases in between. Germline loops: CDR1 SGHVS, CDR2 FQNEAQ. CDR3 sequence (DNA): TGTGCCAGCAGCTTAGGGGCCGGGGAGCTGTTTTTT. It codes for CASSLGAGELFF.

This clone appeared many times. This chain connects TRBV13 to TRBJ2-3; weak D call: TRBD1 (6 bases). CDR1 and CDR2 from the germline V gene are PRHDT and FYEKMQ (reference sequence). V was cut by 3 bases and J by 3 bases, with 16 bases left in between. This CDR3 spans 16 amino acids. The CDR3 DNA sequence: TGTGCCAGCAGCTTGGGGGCCGGCCGGACTACAGATACGCAGTATTTT. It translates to CASSLGAGRTTDTQYF.

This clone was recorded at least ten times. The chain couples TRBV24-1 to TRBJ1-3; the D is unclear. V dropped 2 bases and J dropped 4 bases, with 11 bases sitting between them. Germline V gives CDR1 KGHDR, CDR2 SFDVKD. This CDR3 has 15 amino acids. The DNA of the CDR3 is TGTGCCACCAGTGATTCGAGGGAAGCGGGAAACACCATATATTTT. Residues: CATSDSREAGNTIYF.

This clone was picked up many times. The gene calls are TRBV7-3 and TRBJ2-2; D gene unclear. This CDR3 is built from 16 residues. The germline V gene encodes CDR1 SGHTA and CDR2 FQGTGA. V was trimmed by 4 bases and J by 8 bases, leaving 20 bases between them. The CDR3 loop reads CASSSVPIGLRGELFF. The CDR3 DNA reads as TGTGCCAGCAGCTCGGTCCCAATTGGCCTGAGGGGGGAGCTGTTTTTT.

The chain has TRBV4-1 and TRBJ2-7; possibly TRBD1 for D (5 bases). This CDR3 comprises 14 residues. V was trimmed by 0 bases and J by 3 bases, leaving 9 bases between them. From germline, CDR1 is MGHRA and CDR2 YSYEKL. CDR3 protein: CASSQEGHFYEQYF. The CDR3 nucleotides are TGCGCCAGCAGCCAAGAAGGACACTTCTACGAGCAGTACTTC.

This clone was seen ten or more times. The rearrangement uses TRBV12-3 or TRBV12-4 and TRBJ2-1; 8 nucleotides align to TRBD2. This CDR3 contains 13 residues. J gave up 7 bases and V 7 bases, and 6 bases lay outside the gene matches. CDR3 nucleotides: TGTGCCAGCAACCCGGGAGGGATAAATGAGCAGTTCTTC. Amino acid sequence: CASNPGGINEQFF.

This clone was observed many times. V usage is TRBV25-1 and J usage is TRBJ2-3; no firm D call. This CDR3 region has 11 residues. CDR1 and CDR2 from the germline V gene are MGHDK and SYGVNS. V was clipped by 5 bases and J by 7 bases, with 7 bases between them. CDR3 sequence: CASSRTYTQYF. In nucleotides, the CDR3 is TGTGCCAGCAGTCGTACGTATACGCAGTATTTT. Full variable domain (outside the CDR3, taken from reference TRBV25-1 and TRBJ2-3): EADIYQTPRYLVIGTGKKITLECSQTMGHDKMYWYQQDPGMELHLIHYSYGVNSTEKGDLSSESTVSRIRTEHFPLTLESARPSHTSQYLCASSRTYTQYFGPGTRLTVL.

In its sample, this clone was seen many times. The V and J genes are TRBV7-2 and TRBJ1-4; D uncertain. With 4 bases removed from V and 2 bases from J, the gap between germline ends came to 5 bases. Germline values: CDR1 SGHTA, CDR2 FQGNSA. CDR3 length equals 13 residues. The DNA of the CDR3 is TGTGCCAGCAGCTCTTTTACTAATGAAAAACTGTTTTTT. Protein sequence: CASSSFTNEKLFF. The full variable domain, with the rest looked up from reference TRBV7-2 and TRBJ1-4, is GAGVSQSPSNKVTEKGKDVELRCDPISGHTALYWYRQSLGQGLEFLIYFQGNSAPDKSGLPSDRFSAERTGGSVSTLTIQRTQQEDSAVYLCASSSFTNEKLFFGSGTQLSVL.

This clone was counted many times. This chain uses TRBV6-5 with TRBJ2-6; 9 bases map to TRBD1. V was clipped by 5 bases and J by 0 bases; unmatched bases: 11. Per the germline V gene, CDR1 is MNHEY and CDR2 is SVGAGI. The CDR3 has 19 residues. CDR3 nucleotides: TGTGCCAGCAGTAGGACAGGGGCTAGGAGTTTCTCTGGGGCCAACGTCCTGACTTTC. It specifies CASSRTGARSFSGANVLTF.

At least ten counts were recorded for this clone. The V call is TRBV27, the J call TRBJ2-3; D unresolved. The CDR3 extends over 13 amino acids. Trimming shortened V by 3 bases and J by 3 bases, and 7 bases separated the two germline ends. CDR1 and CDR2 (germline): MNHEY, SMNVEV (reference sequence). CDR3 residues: CASSFRETDTQYF. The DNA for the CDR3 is TGTGCCAGCAGTTTTAGGGAAACAGATACGCAGTATTTT.

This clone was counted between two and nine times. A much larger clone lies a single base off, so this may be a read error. This chain's CDR3 is CSVDQRGGWNYGYTF. DNA for the CDR3: TGCAGCGTGGACCAGAGGGGGGGGTGGAACTATGGCTACACCTTC. The genes are TRBV29-1 and TRBJ1-2; TRBD1 is a possible D gene (6 bases). Germline lookup yields CDR1 SQVTM and CDR2 ANQGSEA. The CDR3 contains 15 residues. Trimming removed 6 bases from V and 2 bases from J, with 19 bases in between.

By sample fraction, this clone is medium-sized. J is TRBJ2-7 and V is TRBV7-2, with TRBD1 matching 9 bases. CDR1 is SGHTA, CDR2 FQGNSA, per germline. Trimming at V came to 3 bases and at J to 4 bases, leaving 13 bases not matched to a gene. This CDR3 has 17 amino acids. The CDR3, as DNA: TGTGCCAGCAGCTTTCGCCCTGGGGACAGGGACACATACGAGCAGTACTTC. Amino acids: CASSFRPGDRDTYEQYF.

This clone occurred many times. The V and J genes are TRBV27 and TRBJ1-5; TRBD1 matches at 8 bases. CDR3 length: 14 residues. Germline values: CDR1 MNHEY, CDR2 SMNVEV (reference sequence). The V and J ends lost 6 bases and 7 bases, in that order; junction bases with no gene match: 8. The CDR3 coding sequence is TGTGCCAGCAGGGACAGGGTCGGTCGGCAGCCCCAGCATTTT. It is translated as CASRDRVGRQPQHF.

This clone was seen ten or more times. CDR3 DNA: TGTGCCAGCTTAGCCGGGACGACCTATAATTCACCCCTCCACTTT. Translation: CASLAGTTYNSPLHF. V is TRBV28 and J is TRBJ1-6; a weak D match, TRBD1 (5 bases). The V gene lost 8 bases and the J gene lost 2 bases, with 13 bases spanning the gap. Germline CDR1 MDHEN, CDR2 SYDVKM. This CDR3 is built from 15 residues.

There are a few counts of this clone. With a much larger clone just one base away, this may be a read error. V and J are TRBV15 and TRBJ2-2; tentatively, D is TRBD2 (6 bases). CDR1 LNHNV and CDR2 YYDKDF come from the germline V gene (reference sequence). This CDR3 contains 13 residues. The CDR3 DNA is TGTGCCACCAGCAGAGTAAATACCGGGGGGCTGTTTTTT. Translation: CATSRVNTGGLFF. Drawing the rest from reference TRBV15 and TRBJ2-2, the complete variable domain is DAMVIQNPRYQVTQFGKPVTLSCSQTLNHNVMYWYQQKSSQAPKLLFHYYDKDFNNEADTPDNFQSRRPNTSFCFLDIRSPGLGDTAMYLCATSRVNTGGLFFGEGSRLTVL.

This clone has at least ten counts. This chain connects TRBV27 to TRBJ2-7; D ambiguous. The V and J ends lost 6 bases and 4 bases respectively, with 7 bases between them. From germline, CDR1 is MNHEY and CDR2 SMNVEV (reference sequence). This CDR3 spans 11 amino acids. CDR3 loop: CASSWDYEQYF. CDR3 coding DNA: TGTGCCAGCAGCTGGGATTACGAGCAGTACTTC.

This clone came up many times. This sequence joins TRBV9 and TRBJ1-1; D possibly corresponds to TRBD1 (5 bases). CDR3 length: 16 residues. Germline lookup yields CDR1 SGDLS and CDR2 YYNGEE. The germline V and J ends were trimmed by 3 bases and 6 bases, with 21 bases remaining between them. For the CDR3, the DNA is TGTGCCAGCAGCGGACCTGTGAGGGGCGGAAGGGCTGAAGCTTTCTTT. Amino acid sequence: CASSGPVRGGRAEAFF.

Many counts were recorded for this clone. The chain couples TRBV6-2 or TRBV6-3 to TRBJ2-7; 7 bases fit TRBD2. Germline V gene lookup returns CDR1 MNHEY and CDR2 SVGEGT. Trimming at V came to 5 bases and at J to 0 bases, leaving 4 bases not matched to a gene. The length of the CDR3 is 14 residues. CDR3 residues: CASSNSGTSYEQYF. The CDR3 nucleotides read TGTGCCAGCAGTAACAGCGGGACCTCCTACGAGCAGTACTTC.

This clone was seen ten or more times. CDR3 residues: CASSNRLAGGSLPYEQYF. The CDR3, as DNA: TGTGCCAGTAGTAACCGACTAGCGGGAGGATCTTTGCCCTACGAGCAGTACTTC. The V and J genes are TRBV19 and TRBJ2-7, with 13 bases identical to TRBD2. With V trimmed by 4 bases and J by 2 bases, 11 bases remained unmatched. The CDR3 spans 18 residues. Germline V gene data show CDR1 as LNHDA and CDR2 as SQIVND (reference sequence).

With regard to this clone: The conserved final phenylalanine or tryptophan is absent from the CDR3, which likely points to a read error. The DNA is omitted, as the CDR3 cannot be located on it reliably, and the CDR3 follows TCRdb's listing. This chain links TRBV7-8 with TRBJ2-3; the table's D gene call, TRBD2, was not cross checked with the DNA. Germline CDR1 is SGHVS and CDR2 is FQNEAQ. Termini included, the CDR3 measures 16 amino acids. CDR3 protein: CASSLGLAGATDTHYS.

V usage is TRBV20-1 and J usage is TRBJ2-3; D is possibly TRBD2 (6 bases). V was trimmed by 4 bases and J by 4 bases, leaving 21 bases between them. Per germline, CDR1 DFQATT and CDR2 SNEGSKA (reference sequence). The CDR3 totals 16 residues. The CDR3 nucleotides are TGCAGTGCTACGGGACTTCTCTTTGGAGGGGCAGATACGCAGTATTTT. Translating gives CSATGLLFGGADTQYF.

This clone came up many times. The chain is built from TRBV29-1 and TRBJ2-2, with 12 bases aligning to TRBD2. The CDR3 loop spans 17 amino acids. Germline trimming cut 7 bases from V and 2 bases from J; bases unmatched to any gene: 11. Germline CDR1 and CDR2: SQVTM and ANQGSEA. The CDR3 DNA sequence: TGCAGCGGCGGGCCACTAGCGGGAGGCCCTAACACCGGGGAGCTGTTTTTT. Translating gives CSGGPLAGGPNTGELFF.

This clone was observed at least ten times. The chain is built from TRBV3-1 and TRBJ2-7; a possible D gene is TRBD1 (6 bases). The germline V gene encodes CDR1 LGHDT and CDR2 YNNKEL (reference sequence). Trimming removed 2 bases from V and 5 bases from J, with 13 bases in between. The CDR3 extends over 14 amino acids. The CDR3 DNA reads TGTGCCAGCAGCCAACGTACAGGGTTGAACGAGCAGTACTTC. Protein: CASSQRTGLNEQYF.